This TCR beta chain was identified in a study of shared clonotypes between healthy human individuals. About the research overall: CD4 naive cells filled three plates per donor, CD4 memory three, CD8 naive two and CD8 memory one. Study-level points and caveats: How much donors shared clonotypes was expected to be affected by sequencing depth. The study found lower generation probabilities in non-shared clonotypes than in those shared by all four donors.

CD4+ cells yielded CD45RA+ naive and CD45RA-negative memory subsets. Turning to this clone: Its antigen is not known.

TCRdb's table, derived via immunoSEQ multiplex PCR, lists solely in-frame clones and lacks some. The sample has roughly 1,100,000 clones; roughly 80% are singletons. The source material was memory CD4+ T cells sorted from blood. Specified subset: CD45RA-negative fraction. This sequence was found in a young man in good health.

Written as DNA, the CDR3 is TGCAGCGTTGAGCGGGACCTTCAAGAGACCCAGTACTTC. Translated: CSVERDLQETQYF. The rearrangement links TRBV29-1 to TRBJ2-5, with D perhaps TRBD2 (6 bases). Looked up from germline, CDR1 is SQVTM and CDR2 is ANQGSEA. Trimming removed 3 bases at V and 2 bases at J, with 10 bases between. The CDR3 has 13 amino acids. Based on the CDR3 plus reference TRBV29-1 and TRBJ2-5, the full variable domain is SAVISQKPSRDICQRGTSLTIQCQVDSQVTMMFWYRQQPGQSLTLIATANQGSEATYESGFVIDKFPISRPNLTFSTLTVSNMSPEDSSIYLCSVERDLQETQYFGPGTRLLVL.